The TCR beta chain under discussion was sequenced for a study of chemoradiotherapy in HPV16-positive cancers. Clones were sequenced by immunoSEQ multiplex PCR, and TCRdb holds only the in-frame ones, with some missing. Among under 70,000 clones listed, more than 75% were seen once. Germline values: CDR1 MNHEY, CDR2 SVGAGI. CDR3 length equals 15 residues. Germline trimming cut 2 bases from V and 4 bases from J; bases unmatched to any gene: 6. The TCR was taken from a human donor with HPV-associated anogenital cancer. This sequence joins TRBV6-5 and TRBJ1-1, with TRBD1 matching 8 bases. The source material was blood, sampled from a patient who underwent chemoradiotherapy. CDR3 sequence reads: CASSYGGQVATEAFF. DNA of the CDR3: TGTGCCAGCAGTTACGGGGGACAGGTTGCCACTGAAGCTTTCTTT.